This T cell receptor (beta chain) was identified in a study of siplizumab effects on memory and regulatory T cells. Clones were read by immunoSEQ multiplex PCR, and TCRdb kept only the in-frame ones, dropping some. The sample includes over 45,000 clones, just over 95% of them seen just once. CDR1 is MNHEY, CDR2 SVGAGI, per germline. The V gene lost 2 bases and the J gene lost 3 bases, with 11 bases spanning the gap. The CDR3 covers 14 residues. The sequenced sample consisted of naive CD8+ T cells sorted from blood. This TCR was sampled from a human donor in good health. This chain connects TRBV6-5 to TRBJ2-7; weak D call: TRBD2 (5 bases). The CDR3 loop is CASSYRSGLYEQYF. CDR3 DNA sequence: TGTGCCAGCAGTTACAGGAGCGGCCTCTACGAGCAGTACTTC.